This T cell receptor (beta chain) was captured in a study of cytotoxic CD8 clonotypes in ibrutinib-treated CLL. Looking at the study overall: Mean per-sample yields comprised roughly 260,000 productive templates and tens of thousands of productive rearrangements.

Study-level results: Public clonotypes, rarely seen, contracted or held steady on treatment.

Sequencing was designed to attain a depth spanning 1 in 200,000 to 1 in 1 million T cells. Clones were sequenced by immunoSEQ multiplex PCR, and TCRdb holds only the in-frame ones, with some missing. The data show about 160,000 clones, around nine tenths seen once. Concerning this clone: Its specificity is unknown.

This CDR3 is 15 amino acids long. With 4 bases clipped from V and 1 base from J, the junction kept 2 bases outside the gene matches. Germline CDR1 SGHTA, CDR2 FQGNSA. This rearrangement joins TRBV7-2 to TRBJ2-1; 9 bases line up with TRBD1. Sample: PBMCs, taken at disease progression, from a patient treated with ibrutinib. The sequence was collected from a human donor with chronic lymphocytic leukemia. In nucleotides, the CDR3 is TGTGCCAGCAGCTCTGGGACAGGGTCCTACAATGAGCAGTTCTTC. It translates to CASSSGTGSYNEQFF.